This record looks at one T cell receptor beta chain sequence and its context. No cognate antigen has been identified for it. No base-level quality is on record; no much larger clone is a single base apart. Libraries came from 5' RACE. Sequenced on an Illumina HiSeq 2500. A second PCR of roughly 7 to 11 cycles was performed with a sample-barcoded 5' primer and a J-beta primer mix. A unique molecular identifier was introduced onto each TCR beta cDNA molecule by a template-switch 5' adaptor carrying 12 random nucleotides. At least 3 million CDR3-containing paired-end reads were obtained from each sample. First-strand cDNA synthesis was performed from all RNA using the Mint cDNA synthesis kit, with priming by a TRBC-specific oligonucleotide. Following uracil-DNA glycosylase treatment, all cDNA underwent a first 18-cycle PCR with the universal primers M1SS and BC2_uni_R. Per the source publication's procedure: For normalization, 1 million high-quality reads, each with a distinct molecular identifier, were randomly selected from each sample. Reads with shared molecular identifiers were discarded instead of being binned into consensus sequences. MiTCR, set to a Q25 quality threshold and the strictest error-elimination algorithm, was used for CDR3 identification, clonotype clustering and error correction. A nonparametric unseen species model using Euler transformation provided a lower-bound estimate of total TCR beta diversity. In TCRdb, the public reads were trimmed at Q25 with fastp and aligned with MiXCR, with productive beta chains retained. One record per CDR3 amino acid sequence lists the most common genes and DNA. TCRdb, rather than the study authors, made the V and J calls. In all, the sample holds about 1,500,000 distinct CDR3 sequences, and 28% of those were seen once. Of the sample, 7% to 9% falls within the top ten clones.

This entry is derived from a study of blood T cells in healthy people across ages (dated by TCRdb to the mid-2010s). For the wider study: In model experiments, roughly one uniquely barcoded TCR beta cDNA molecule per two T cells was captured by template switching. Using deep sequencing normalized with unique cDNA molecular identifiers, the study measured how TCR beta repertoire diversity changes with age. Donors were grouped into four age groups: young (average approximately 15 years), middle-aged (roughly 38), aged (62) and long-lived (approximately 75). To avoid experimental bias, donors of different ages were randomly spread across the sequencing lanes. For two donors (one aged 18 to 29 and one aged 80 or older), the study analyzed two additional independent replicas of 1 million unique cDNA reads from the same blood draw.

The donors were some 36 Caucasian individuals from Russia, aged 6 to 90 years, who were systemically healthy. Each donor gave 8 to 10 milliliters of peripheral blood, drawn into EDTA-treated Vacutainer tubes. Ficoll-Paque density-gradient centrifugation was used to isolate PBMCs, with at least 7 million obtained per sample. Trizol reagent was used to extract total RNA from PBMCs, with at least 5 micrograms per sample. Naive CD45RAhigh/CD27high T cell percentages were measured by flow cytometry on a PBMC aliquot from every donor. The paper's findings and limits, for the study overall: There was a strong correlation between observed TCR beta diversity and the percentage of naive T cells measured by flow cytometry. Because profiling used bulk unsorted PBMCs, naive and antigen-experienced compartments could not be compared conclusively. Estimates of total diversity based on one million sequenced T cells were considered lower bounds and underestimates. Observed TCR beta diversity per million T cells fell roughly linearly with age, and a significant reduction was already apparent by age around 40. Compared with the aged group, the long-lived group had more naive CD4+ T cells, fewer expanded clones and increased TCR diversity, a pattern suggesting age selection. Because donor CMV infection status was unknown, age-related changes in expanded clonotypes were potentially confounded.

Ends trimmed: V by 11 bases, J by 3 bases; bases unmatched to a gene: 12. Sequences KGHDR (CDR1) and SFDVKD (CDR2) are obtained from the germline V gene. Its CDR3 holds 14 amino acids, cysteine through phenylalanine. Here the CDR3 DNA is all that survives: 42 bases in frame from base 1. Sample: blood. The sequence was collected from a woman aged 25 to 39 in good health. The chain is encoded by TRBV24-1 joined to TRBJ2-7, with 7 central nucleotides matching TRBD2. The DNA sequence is TGTGCCATAATGGGAGGGCCCCCCTTCTACGAGCAGTACTTC. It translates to CAIMGGPPFYEQYF.